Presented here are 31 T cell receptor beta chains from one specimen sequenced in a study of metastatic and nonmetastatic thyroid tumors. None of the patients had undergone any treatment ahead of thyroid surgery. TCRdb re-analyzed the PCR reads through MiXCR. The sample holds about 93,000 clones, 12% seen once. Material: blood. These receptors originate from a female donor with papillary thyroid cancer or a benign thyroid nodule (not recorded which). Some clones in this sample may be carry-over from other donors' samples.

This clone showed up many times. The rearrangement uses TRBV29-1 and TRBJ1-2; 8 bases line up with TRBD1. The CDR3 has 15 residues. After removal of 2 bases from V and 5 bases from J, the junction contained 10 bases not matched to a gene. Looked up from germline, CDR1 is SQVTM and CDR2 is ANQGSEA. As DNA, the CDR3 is TGCAGCGTTGAAACCAGGGGGCGCAGCGGATATGGCTACACCTTC. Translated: CSVETRGRSGYGYTF.

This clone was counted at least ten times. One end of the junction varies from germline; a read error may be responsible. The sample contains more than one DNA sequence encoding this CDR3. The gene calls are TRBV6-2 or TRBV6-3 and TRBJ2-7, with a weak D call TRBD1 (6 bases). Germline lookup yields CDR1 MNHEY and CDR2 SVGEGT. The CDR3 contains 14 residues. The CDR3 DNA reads TGTGCCAGCAGTTACTTTGGGACATCCTATGAGCAGTACTTC. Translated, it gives CASSYFGTSYEQYF.

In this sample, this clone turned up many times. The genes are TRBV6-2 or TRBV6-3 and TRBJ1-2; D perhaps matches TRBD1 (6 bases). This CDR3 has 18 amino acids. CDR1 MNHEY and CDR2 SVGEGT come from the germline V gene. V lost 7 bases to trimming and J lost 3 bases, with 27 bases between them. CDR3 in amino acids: CASTGRGAGELAYYGYTF. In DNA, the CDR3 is TGTGCCAGCACGGGTCGAGGGGCAGGGGAGCTGGCGTACTATGGCTACACCTTC.

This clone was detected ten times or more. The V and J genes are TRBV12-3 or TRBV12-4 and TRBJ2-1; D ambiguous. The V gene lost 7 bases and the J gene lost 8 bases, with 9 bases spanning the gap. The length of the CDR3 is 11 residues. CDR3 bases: TGTGCCAGCATCGAATACGATGAGCAGTTCTTC. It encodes CASIEYDEQFF.

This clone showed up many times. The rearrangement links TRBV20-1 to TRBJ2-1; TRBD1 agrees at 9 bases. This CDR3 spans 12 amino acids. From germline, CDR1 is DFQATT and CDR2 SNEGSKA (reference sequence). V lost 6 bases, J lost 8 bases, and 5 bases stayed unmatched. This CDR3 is CSAITGGDEQFF. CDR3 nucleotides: TGCAGTGCGATCACAGGGGGCGATGAGCAGTTCTTC.

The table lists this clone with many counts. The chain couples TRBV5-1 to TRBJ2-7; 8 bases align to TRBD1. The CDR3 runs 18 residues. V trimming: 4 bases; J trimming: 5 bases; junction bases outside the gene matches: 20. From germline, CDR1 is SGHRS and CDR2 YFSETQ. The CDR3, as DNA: TGCGCCAGCAGCCGGGCCGGGACAGGACCCATGAGGGGCGACGAGCAGTACTTC. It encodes CASSRAGTGPMRGDEQYF.

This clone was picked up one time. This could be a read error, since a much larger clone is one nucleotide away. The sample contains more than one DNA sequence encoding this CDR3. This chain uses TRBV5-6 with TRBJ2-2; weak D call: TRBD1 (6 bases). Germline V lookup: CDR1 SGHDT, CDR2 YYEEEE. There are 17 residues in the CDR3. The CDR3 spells CASSLFTGGTNTGELFF. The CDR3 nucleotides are TGTGCCAGCAGCCTGTTCACAGGTGGGACAAACACCGGGGAGCTTTTTTTT.

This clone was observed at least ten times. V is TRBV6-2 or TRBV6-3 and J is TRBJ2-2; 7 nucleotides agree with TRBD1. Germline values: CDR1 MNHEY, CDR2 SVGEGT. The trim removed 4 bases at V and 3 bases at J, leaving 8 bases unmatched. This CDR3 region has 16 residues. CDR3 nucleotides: TGTGCCAGCAGTTCCCCGACAGGGCCAGACACCGGGGAGCTGTTTTTT. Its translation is CASSSPTGPDTGELFF.

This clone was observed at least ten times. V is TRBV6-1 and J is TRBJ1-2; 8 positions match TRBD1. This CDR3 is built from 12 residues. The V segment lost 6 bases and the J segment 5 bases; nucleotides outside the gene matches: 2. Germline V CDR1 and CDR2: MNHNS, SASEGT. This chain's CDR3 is CASRGQVYGYTF. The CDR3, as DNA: TGTGCCAGCAGGGGACAGGTTTATGGCTACACCTTC.

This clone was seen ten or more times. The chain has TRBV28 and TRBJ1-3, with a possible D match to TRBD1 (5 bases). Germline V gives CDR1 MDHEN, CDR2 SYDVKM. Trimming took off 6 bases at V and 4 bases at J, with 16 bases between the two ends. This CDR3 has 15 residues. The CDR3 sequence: CASRTGGARGNTIYF. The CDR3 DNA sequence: TGTGCCAGCAGGACCGGAGGGGCGCGCGGAAACACCATATATTTT. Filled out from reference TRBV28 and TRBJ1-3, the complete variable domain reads DVKVTQSSRYLVKRTGEKVFLECVQDMDHENMFWYRQDPGLGLRLIYFSYDVKMKEKGDIPEGYSVSREKKERFSLILESASTNQTSMYLCASRTGGARGNTIYFGEGSWLTVV.

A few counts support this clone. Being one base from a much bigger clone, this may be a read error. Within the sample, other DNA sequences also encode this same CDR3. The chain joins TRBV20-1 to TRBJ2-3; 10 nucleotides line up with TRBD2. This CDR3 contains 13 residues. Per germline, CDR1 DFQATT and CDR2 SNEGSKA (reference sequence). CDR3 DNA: TGCAGCCGGCTGAGCGGGAGGGGAGATACGCAGTATTTT. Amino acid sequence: CSRLSGRGDTQYF.

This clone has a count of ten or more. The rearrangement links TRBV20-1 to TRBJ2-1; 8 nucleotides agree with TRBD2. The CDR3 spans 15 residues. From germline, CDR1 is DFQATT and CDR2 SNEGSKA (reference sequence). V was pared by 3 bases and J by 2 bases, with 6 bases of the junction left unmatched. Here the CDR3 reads CSASLAGRTYNEQFF. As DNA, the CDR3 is TGCAGTGCTAGCTTAGCGGGGCGGACCTACAATGAGCAGTTCTTC.

CDR3 coding DNA: TGTGCCTGGAGTGTTTACAACGAGCAGTACTTC. It encodes CAWSVYNEQYF. V and J are TRBV30 and TRBJ2-7; D is uncertain. Germline assignment: CDR1 GTSNPN and CDR2 SVGIG (reference sequence). This CDR3 region has 11 residues. V gave up 0 bases and J gave up 5 bases, with 5 bases separating them.

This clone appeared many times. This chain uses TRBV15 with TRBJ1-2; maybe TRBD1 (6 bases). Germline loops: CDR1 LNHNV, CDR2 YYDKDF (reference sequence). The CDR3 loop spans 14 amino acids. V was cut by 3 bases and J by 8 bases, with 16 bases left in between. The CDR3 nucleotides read TGTGCCACCAGCAGGGTAGGGGGGTCGGAAGGCTACACCTTC. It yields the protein CATSRVGGSEGYTF.

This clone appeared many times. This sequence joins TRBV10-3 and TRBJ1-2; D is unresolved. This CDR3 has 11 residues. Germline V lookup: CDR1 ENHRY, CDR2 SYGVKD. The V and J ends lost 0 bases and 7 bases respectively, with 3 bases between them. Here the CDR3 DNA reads TGTGCCATCAGTGAGTCTGCTGGCTACACCTTC. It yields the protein CAISESAGYTF.

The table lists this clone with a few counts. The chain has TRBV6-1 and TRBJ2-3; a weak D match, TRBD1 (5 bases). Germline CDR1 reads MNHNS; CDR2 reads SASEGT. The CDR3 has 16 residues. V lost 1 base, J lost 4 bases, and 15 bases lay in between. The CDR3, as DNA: TGTGCCAGCAGTGAAGATCCTGGACATGGCTCAGATACGCAGTATTTT. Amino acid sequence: CASSEDPGHGSDTQYF.

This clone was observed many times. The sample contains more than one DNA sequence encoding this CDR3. As DNA, the CDR3 is TGCGCCAGCAGTGAGGGTCGGCTGTACTTC. Its translation is CASSEGRLYF. The V and J genes are TRBV10-2 and TRBJ2-7, with D uncertain. The CDR3 runs to 10 residues. Germline CDR1 is WSHSY and CDR2 is SAAADI. V was cut by 2 bases and J by 12 bases, with 8 bases left in between.

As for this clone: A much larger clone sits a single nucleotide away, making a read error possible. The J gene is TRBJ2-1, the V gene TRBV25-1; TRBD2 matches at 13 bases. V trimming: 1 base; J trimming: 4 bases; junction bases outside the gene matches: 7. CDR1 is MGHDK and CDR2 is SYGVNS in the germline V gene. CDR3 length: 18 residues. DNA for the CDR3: TGTGCCAGCAGTGAATGGGGGACTAGCGGGAATCGGTACAATGAGCAGTTCTTC. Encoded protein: CASSEWGTSGNRYNEQFF.

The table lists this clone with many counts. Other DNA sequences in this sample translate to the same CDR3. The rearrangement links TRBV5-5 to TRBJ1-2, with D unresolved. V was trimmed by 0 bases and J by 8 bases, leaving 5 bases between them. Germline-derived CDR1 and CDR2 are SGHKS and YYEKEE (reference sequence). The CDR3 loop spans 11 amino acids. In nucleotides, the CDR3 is TGTGCCAGCAGCTTGGATCGAGGCTACACCTTC. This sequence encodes CASSLDRGYTF.

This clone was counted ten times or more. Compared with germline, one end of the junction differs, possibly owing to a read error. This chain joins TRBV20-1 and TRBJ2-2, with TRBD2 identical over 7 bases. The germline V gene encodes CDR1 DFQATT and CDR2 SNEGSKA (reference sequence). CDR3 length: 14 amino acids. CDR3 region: CSGRPGGSGGELFF. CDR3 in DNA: TGCAGTGGTAGACCAGGCGGGAGTGGCGGGGAGCTGTTTTTT.

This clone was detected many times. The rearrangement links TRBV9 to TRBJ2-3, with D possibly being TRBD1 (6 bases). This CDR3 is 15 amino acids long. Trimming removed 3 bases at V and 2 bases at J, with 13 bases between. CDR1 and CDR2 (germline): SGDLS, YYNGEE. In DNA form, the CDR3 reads TGTGCCAGCAGCGCACAGGGATTCTCCACAGATACGCAGTATTTT. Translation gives CASSAQGFSTDTQYF.

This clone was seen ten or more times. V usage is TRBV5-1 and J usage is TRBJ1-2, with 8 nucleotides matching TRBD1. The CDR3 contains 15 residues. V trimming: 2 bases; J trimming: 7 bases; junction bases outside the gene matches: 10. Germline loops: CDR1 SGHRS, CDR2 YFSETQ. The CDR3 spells CASSLTLGQGGGYTF. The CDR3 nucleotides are TGCGCCAGCAGCTTAACATTAGGACAGGGCGGTGGCTACACCTTC.

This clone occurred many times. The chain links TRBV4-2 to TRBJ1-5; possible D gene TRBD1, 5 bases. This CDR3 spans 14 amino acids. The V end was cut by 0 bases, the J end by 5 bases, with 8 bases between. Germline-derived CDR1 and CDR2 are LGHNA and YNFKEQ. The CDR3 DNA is TGTGCCAGCAGCCAAGATCGGGGCGATCAGCCCCAGCATTTT. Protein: CASSQDRGDQPQHF.

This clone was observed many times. DNA for the CDR3: TGCAGTGCTACACCAGAGGAAGGTTGGTACAATCAGCCCCAGCATTTT. Protein product: CSATPEEGWYNQPQHF. V and J are TRBV20-1 and TRBJ1-5, with D uncertain. The V gene lost 4 bases and the J gene lost 3 bases, with 19 bases spanning the gap. Germline loops: CDR1 DFQATT, CDR2 SNEGSKA (reference sequence). The CDR3 length is 16 residues.

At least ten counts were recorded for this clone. The CDR3 DNA sequence: TGCGCCAGCAGCTCCCTGGGGCTAGCGGGCCACAATGAGCAGTTCTTC. Its translation: CASSSLGLAGHNEQFF. The rearrangement links TRBV5-1 to TRBJ2-1, with TRBD2 identical over 8 bases. The trim removed 3 bases at V and 5 bases at J, leaving 10 bases unmatched. This CDR3 has 16 residues. From germline, CDR1 is SGHRS and CDR2 YFSETQ. Based on the CDR3 plus reference TRBV5-1 and TRBJ2-1, the full variable domain is KAGVTQTPRYLIKTRGQQVTLSCSPISGHRSVSWYQQTPGQGLQFLFEYFSETQRNKGNFPGRFSGRQFSNSRSEMNVSTLELGDSALYLCASSSLGLAGHNEQFFGPGTRLTVL.

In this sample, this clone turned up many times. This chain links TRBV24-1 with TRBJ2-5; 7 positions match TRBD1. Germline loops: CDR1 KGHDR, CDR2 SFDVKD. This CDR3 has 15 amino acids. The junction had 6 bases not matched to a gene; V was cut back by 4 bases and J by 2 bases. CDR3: CATSDTLDRQETQYF. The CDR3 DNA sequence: TGTGCCACCAGTGACACCCTGGACAGGCAAGAGACCCAGTACTTC.

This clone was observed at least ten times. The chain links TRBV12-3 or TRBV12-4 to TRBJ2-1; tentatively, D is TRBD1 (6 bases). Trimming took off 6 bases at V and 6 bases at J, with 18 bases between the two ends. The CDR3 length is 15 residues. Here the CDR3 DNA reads TGTGCCAGCAGACAACGACAGGACCCTCGCAATGAGCAGTTCTTC. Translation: CASRQRQDPRNEQFF.

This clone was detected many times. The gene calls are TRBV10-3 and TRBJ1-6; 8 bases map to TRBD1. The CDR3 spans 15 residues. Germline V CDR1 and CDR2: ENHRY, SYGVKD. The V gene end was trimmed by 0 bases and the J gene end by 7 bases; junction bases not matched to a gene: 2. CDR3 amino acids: CAISESRQGNSPLHF. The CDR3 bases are TGTGCCATCAGTGAGTCCAGACAGGGGAATTCACCCCTCCACTTT.

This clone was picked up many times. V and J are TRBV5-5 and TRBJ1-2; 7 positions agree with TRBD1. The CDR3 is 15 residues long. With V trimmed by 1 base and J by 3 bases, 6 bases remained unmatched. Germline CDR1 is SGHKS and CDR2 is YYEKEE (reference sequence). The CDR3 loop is CASSLSGGVDYGYTF. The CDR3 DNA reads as TGTGCCAGCAGCTTGTCAGGGGGGGTCGACTATGGCTACACCTTC.

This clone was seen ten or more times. CDR3 residues: CASSQGWIATSTDTQYF. The CDR3 bases are TGTGCCAGCAGCCAAGGCTGGATCGCAACTAGCACAGATACGCAGTATTTT. The chain couples TRBV14 to TRBJ2-3; D is uncertain. Trimming removed 1 base at V and 0 bases at J, with 14 bases between. The CDR3 consists of 17 residues. The V gene's germline CDR1 is SGHDN and CDR2 FVKESK.

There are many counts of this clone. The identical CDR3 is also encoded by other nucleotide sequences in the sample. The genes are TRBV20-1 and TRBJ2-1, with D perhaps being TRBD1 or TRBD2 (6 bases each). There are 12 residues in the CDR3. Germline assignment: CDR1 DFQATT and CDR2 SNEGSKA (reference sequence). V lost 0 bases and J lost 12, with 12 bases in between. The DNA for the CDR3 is TGCAGTGCTAGAGAGGGGGCGGGAATGCAGTTCTTC. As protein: CSAREGAGMQFF.